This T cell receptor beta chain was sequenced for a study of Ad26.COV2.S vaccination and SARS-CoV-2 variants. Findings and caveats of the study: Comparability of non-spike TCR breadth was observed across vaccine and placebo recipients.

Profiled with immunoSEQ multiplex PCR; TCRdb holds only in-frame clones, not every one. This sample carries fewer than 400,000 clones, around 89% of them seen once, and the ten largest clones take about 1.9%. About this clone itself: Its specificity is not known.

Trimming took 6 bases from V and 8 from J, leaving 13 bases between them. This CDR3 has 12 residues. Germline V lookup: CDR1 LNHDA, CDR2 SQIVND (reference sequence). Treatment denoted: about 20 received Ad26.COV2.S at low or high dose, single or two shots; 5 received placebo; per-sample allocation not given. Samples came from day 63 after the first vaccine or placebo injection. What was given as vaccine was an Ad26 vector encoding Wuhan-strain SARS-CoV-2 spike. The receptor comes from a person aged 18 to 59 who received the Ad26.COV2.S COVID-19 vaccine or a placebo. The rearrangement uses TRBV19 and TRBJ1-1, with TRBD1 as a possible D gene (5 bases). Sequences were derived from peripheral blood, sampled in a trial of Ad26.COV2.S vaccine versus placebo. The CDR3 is CASRGGNREAFF. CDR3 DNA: TGTGCCAGTAGGGGGGGAAACCGCGAAGCTTTCTTT.